These T cell receptor beta chains were read from a single sample in a study of blood T cell repertoires in COVID-19. Clones were sequenced by immunoSEQ multiplex PCR, and TCRdb holds only the in-frame ones, with some missing. The repertoire holds about 350,000 clones, with roughly 90% as singletons. The sample was PBMCs or T cells enriched from blood (not recorded which). All receptors come from a woman aged 25 to 45 who had been exposed to COVID-19. The CDR3 runs from the conserved cysteine through the conserved F or W. D genes are given only for firm matches. For some rows the clone size is stated as once, few or many, or as a class when expanded; others skip it.

>NA|TRBV29-1|NA|TRBJ2-1|15
CSAQGASGSYNEQFF
TGCAGCGCCCAGGGGGCTAGCGGTTCCTACAATGAGCAGTTCTTC
>NA|TRBV5-1|NA|TRBJ1-6|16
CASSLAGESYNSPLHF
TGCGCCAGCAGCTTGGCCGGGGAATCCTATAATTCACCCCTCCACTTT
>few|TRBV10-2|NA|TRBJ2-2|11
CASSDAGELFF
TGCGCCAGCAGTGACGCCGGGGAGCTGTTTTTT
>NA|TRBV19|NA|TRBJ2-7|15
CASSRLGAESYEQYF
TGTGCCAGTAGTAGGCTGGGGGCCGAGAGTTACGAGCAGTACTTC
>NA|TRBV14|NA|TRBJ1-1|13
CASSQRAGTEAFF
TGTGCCAGCAGCCAACGAGCGGGCACTGAAGCTTTCTTT
>NA|TRBV5-1|TRBD2|TRBJ2-5|15
CASSLAPGLEETQYF
TGCGCCAGCAGCTTGGCGCCGGGACTAGAAGAGACCCAGTACTTC
>few|TRBV27|NA|TRBJ1-2|16
CASRALTGLMTQGYTF
TGTGCCAGCAGGGCACTAACAGGGTTGATGACCCAAGGCTACACCTTC
>NA|TRBV18|TRBD2|TRBJ2-5|14
CASSPGLAGETQYF
TGTGCCAGCTCCCCGGGACTAGCGGGAGAGACCCAGTACTTC
>few|TRBV18|TRBD2|TRBJ2-1|15
CASSPTGEGYNEQFF
TGTGCCAGCTCACCGACGGGGGAGGGTTACAATGAGCAGTTCTTC
>NA|TRBV9|NA|TRBJ2-2|14
CASSPIRANGELFF
TGTGCCAGCAGTCCTATCAGGGCAAACGGGGAGCTGTTTTTT
>NA|TRBV27|TRBD1|TRBJ1-4|14
CASSLDRGHEKLFF
TGTGCCAGCAGTTTAGATAGGGGGCACGAAAAACTGTTTTTT